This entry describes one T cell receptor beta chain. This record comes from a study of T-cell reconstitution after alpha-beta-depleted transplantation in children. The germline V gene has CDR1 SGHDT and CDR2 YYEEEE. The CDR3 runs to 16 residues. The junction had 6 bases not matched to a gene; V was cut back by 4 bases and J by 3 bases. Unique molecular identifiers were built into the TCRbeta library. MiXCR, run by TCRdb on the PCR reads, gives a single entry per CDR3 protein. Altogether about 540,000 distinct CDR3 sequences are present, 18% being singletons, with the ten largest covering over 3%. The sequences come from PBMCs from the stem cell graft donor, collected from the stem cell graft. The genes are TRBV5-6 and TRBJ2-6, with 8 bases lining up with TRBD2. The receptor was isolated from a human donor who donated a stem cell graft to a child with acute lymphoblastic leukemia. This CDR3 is CASSLSGSGGANVLTF. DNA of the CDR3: TGTGCCAGCAGCCTCAGCGGGAGTGGTGGGGCCAACGTCCTGACTTTC. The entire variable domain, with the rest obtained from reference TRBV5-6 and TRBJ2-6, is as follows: DAGVTQSPTHLIKTRGQQVTLRCSPKSGHDTVSWYQQALGQGPQFIFQYYEEEERQRGNFPDRFSGHQFPNYSSELNVNALLLGDSALYLCASSLSGSGGANVLTFGAGSRLTVL.